This TCR beta chain was sequenced during a study of blood T cells in healthy people across ages. V was clipped by 6 bases and J by 8 bases; unmatched bases: 7. Germline assignment: CDR1 SGHTA and CDR2 FQGNSA. This CDR3 is built from 13 residues. Study observations and caveats: Any conclusive comparison of naive versus antigen-experienced cells was prevented by using unsorted PBMCs.

A second PCR, run for 7 to 11 cycles, used a sample-barcoded 5' primer plus a J-beta primer mix. Each sample provided no less than 2.5 million CDR3-containing paired-end reads. TCRdb called the 5' RACE reads again in MiXCR, with one record for every CDR3 protein. The sample consists of 650,000 to 950,000 distinct CDR3 sequences, roughly 44% of them appearing once. This clonotype was found a few times. Its antigen remains unidentified. This TCR came from a man aged 60 to 69 in good health. Sequencing input: blood. The chain carries TRBV7-2 and TRBJ2-4, with 7 nucleotides matching TRBD1. CDR3 sequence: CASRAQGLDIQYF. The DNA of the CDR3 is TGTGCCAGCAGGGCACAGGGGTTGGACATTCAGTACTTC. The full variable domain, its missing parts supplied by reference TRBV7-2 and TRBJ2-4, is GAGVSQSPSNKVTEKGKDVELRCDPISGHTALYWYRQSLGQGLEFLIYFQGNSAPDKSGLPSDRFSAERTGGSVSTLTIQRTQQEDSAVYLCASRAQGLDIQYFGAGTRLSVL.